These 32 T cell receptor beta chains originate from one sample sequenced in a study of T cells in Graves' hyperthyroidism and ophthalmopathy. Researchers took RNA transcripts and amplified the TCR beta CDR3 regions from them. The primer set for the first-round RT-PCR of the TCR CDR3 was HTBI. MiXCR, run by TCRdb on the multiplex PCR reads, gives a single entry per CDR3 protein. The data show about 520,000 distinct CDR3 sequences, 20% seen once. The sequenced sample consisted of blood. The receptors were sampled from a man aged 18 to 29 with Graves' hyperthyroidism.

The chain uses TRBV2 and TRBJ1-1, with a tentative D call TRBD1 (5 bases). The CDR3 sequence is 14 residues long. The germline gives CDR1 SNHLY, CDR2 FYNNEI. Between the trimmed V and J ends, which lost 0 bases and 7 bases, there was a span of 12 bases. DNA for the CDR3: TGTGCCAGCAGTGAAGCGGGACTAGACAGTGAAGCTTTCTTT. It is translated as CASSEAGLDSEAFF.

The DNA of the CDR3 is TGTGCCAGCAGCTTGGGAGCGGGGGCCCTCCCGGGGGAGCTGTTTTTT. This gives the protein CASSLGAGALPGELFF. This sequence joins TRBV5-5 and TRBJ2-2; TRBD2 matches at 8 bases. The CDR3 is made up of 16 amino acids. Germline values: CDR1 SGHKS, CDR2 YYEKEE (reference sequence). J was trimmed by 8 bases and V by 0 bases; bases with no gene match: 9. Using reference TRBV5-5 and TRBJ2-2 for the parts outside the CDR3, the full variable domain is DAGVTQSPTHLIKTRGQQVTLRCSPISGHKSVSWYQQVLGQGPQFIFQYYEKEERGRGNFPDRFSARQFPNYSSELNVNALLLGDSALYLCASSLGAGALPGELFFGEGSRLTVL.

This clonotype occurred many times. The chain is built from TRBV27 and TRBJ2-2; no clear D gene. V lost 6 bases, J lost 1 base, and 9 bases lay in between. Germline CDR1 and CDR2: MNHEY and SMNVEV (reference sequence). The CDR3 is made up of 14 amino acids. The CDR3 bases are TGTGCCAGCAGAATGGGAAGGAACACCGGGGAGCTGTTTTTT. It yields the protein CASRMGRNTGELFF.

J is TRBJ2-5 and V is TRBV6-5, with a tentative D call TRBD1 (5 bases). From germline, CDR1 is MNHEY and CDR2 SVGAGI. The ends were cut back, 0 bases at V and 5 bases at J, with 13 bases in the middle. The length of the CDR3 is 15 residues. The CDR3 reads CASSYSGSGSETQYF. CDR3 nucleotides: TGTGCCAGCAGTTACTCAGGTTCAGGGTCGGAGACCCAGTACTTC.

The chain is built from TRBV4-1 and TRBJ1-6; D is perhaps TRBD1 (6 bases). The CDR3 is made up of 14 amino acids. Germline loops: CDR1 MGHRA, CDR2 YSYEKL. V lost 4 bases and J lost 6, with 10 bases in between. The CDR3 protein is CASSPTRGNSPLHF. CDR3 nucleotides: TGCGCCAGCAGCCCGACCAGGGGTAATTCACCCCTCCACTTT.

This clonotype has at least ten counts. The chain joins TRBV7-8 to TRBJ1-3; D not certain. V lost 2 bases and J lost 2, with 10 bases in between. This CDR3 spans 15 amino acids. Germline CDR1 SGHVS, CDR2 FQNEAQ. The CDR3 region has the DNA TGTGCCAGCAGCTTACAGCCGGGCCCTGGAAACACCATATATTTT. Translating it yields CASSLQPGPGNTIYF.

Points on this clonotype: The junction shows a germline mismatch at one end, possibly a read error. The rearrangement joins TRBV6-1 to TRBJ2-5; possibly TRBD1 for D (6 bases). The CDR3 runs to 13 residues. Germline CDR1 MNHNS, CDR2 SASEGT. The chain's CDR3 is CASQGNRQGTQYF. The CDR3 DNA is TGTGCCAGCCAGGGGAACAGACAAGGGACCCAGTACTTC.

This clonotype was found many times. This sequence joins TRBV19 and TRBJ1-1; D unresolved. The CDR3 is 12 amino acids. V shed 10 bases and J shed 2 bases, with 11 bases lying between them. From germline, CDR1 is LNHDA and CDR2 SQIVND (reference sequence). For the CDR3, the DNA is TGTGCCACTTTCTTCGGAAACACTGAAGCTTTCTTT. Protein product: CATFFGNTEAFF. The full variable domain, completed using reference TRBV19 and TRBJ1-1, is DGGITQSPKYLFRKEGQNVTLSCEQNLNHDAMYWYRQDPGQGLRLIYYSQIVNDFQKGDIAEGYSVSREKKESFPLTVTSAQKNPTAFYLCATFFGNTEAFFGQGTRLTVV.

This clonotype occurred a few times. DNA for the CDR3: TGTGCCAGCAGCGTAGGCCCCGCCTCCTCCGGCGAGCAGTACTTC. It yields the protein CASSVGPASSGEQYF. This sequence joins TRBV9 and TRBJ2-7; D not certain. Trimming took off 0 bases at V and 6 bases at J, with 16 bases between the two ends. The germline V gene has CDR1 SGDLS and CDR2 YYNGEE. This CDR3 spans 15 amino acids.

This clonotype was detected many times. The chain joins TRBV11-2 to TRBJ1-2, with TRBD1 matching over 7 bases. The CDR3 is 16 amino acids. V shed 4 bases, J shed 4 bases, and the junction held 12 bases outside the gene matches. Germline V gene sequence: CDR1 SGHAT, CDR2 FQNNGV. As DNA, the CDR3 is TGTGCCAGCAGCTCGACCCAGGGGGAAAGAGGCTATGGCTACACCTTC. Protein product: CASSSTQGERGYGYTF.

This clonotype was detected only a few times. This chain joins TRBV3-1 and TRBJ1-2; D ambiguous. The germline V gene encodes CDR1 LGHDT and CDR2 YNNKEL (reference sequence). Trimming took off 3 bases at V and 2 bases at J, with 13 bases between the two ends. This CDR3 region has 15 residues. CDR3 amino acids: CASSHLGLGNYGYTF. The CDR3, as DNA: TGTGCCAGCAGCCATCTAGGACTCGGCAACTATGGCTACACCTTC. Using reference TRBV3-1 and TRBJ1-2 for the parts outside the CDR3, the full variable domain is DTAVSQTPKYLVTQMGNDKSIKCEQNLGHDTMYWYKQDSKKFLKIMFSYNNKELIINETVPNRFSPKSPDKAHLNLHINSLELGDSAVYFCASSHLGLGNYGYTFGSGTRLTVV.

Regarding this clonotype: This may come from a read error, since a much larger clone is one base off. The rearrangement joins TRBV27 to TRBJ2-4; TRBD1 is a possible D gene (5 bases). The CDR3 totals 12 residues. Germline V gene data show CDR1 as MNHEY and CDR2 as SMNVEV (reference sequence). The CDR3 bases are TGTGCCAGCAGGGGGCAAAGAAACATTCAGTGCTTC. Translated: CASRGQRNIQCF.

The rearrangement links TRBV12-3 or TRBV12-4 to TRBJ2-7; D is unresolved. The CDR3 loop spans 11 amino acids. V lost 5 bases and J lost 5, with 7 bases in between. CDR3 protein: CASSEYDEQYF. In DNA form, the CDR3 reads TGTGCCAGCAGTGAATACGACGAGCAGTACTTC.

Many counts were recorded for this clonotype. CDR3 bases: TGTGCCACCAGTGATTTGGACGGGACAGGGGGCACCGGGGAGCTGTTTTTT. Protein: CATSDLDGTGGTGELFF. The rearrangement links TRBV24-1 to TRBJ2-2; 11 bases align to TRBD1. CDR3 length: 17 residues. Germline V gene data show CDR1 as KGHDR and CDR2 as SFDVKD. V lost 0 bases to trimming and J lost 4 bases; unmatched junction nucleotides: 3.

This clonotype was recorded many times. The chain joins TRBV6-1 to TRBJ2-5; D is possibly TRBD1 (5 bases). The CDR3 is 14 residues long. Per germline, CDR1 MNHNS and CDR2 SASEGT. Trimming pared 4 bases from V and 1 base from J, leaving 10 bases between. The CDR3 here is CASSVGRAQETQYF. Written as DNA, the CDR3 is TGTGCCAGCAGTGTAGGCAGGGCCCAAGAGACCCAGTACTTC.

This clonotype was seen at least ten times. The junction shows a germline mismatch at one end, possibly a read error. In nucleotides, the CDR3 is TGTGCTAGCAGCTTAGCGGAAGGGGCTGAGACCCAGTACTTC. Protein: CASSLAEGAETQYF. The rearrangement joins TRBV7-7 to TRBJ2-5, with D possibly matching TRBD2 (6 bases). The CDR3 spans 14 residues. CDR1 and CDR2 (germline): SSHAT, FNYEAQ (reference sequence).

This clonotype was counted ten times or more. The genes are TRBV7-2 and TRBJ2-7; 11 nucleotides match TRBD2. The CDR3 is 16 residues long. Germline-derived CDR1 and CDR2 are SGHTA and FQGNSA. The trim removed 1 base at V and 9 bases at J, leaving 11 bases unmatched. CDR3 coding DNA: TGTGCCAGCAGCTTAGGCGGGACTAGCGGCCCTCGGGGGCAGTACTTC. It specifies CASSLGGTSGPRGQYF.

This clonotype was seen at least ten times. A much more abundant neighbour one base away suggests this may be a read error. Here the CDR3 DNA reads TGTGCCAGCAGTGAGAGACAGGTCGCATCGGACTATGGCTACACCTTC. Translated: CASSERQVASDYGYTF. This chain uses TRBV6-1 with TRBJ1-2; maybe TRBD1 (6 bases). V shed 3 bases and J shed 3 bases, with 17 bases lying between them. Germline V lookup: CDR1 MNHNS, CDR2 SASEGT. This CDR3 spans 16 amino acids.

This clonotype turned up a few times. This may stem from a read error, because a much larger clone lies one nucleotide away. This chain joins TRBV7-3 and TRBJ2-5, with D possibly being TRBD2 (5 bases). Germline V CDR1 and CDR2: SGHTA, FQGTGA. The CDR3 has 13 amino acids. In DNA form, the CDR3 reads TGTGTCAGCGCACGGCGGGTCCAAGAGACCCAGTACTTC. This translates into CVSARRVQETQYF.

This clonotype was seen once. The chain is built from TRBV15 and TRBJ2-7, with TRBD1 matching over 9 bases. Looked up from germline, CDR1 is LNHNV and CDR2 is YYDKDF (reference sequence). This CDR3 is built from 16 residues. The junction had 4 bases not matched to a gene; V was cut back by 0 bases and J by 1 base. The CDR3 protein is CATSRDSGTGSYEQYF. The CDR3 nucleotides are TGTGCCACCAGCAGAGATTCCGGGACAGGGTCCTACGAGCAGTACTTC.

This clonotype has a count of ten or more. This chain joins TRBV28 and TRBJ1-1, with TRBD1 matching over 7 bases. The CDR3 is made up of 16 amino acids. CDR1 is MDHEN and CDR2 is SYDVKM in the germline V gene. After removal of 5 bases from V and 5 bases from J, the junction contained 14 bases not matched to a gene. CDR3 residues: CASSIRQGPLGTEAFF. DNA of the CDR3: TGTGCCAGCAGTATCCGACAGGGACCCCTGGGGACTGAAGCTTTCTTT.

This clonotype was counted many times. A read error may produce the germline difference seen at one junction end. The V and J genes are TRBV20-1 and TRBJ1-1; D is unclear. CDR1 is DFQATT and CDR2 is SNEGSKA in the germline V gene (reference sequence). The CDR3 is made up of 11 amino acids. The CDR3 DNA sequence: TGCAGCCGCGAGATGGGATTTGGAGCTTCCTTT. Translating gives CSREMGFGASF.

V is TRBV5-8 and J is TRBJ1-1, with 7 bases that match TRBD1. The J segment lost 4 bases and the V segment lost 0 bases, leaving 3 bases of the junction unmatched. Germline CDR1 is SGHTS and CDR2 is YDEGEE. This CDR3 has 14 residues. CDR3 loop: CASSLVQGRTEAFF. The CDR3 DNA is TGTGCCAGCAGCTTGGTACAGGGGCGCACTGAAGCTTTCTTT.

This clonotype was counted only a few times. The V call is TRBV19, the J call TRBJ1-1; D remains unclear. Germline V gene sequence: CDR1 LNHDA, CDR2 SQIVND (reference sequence). V lost 7 bases and J 1 base, leaving 7 bases between the germline ends. The CDR3 spans 12 residues. The CDR3 DNA sequence: TGTGCCAGTATGATCGGGAACACTGAAGCTTTCTTT. Protein product: CASMIGNTEAFF.

This clonotype showed up many times. The chain carries TRBV20-1 and TRBJ2-7, with D unclear. V lost 4 bases, J lost 1 base, and 8 bases lay in between. The length of the CDR3 is 12 residues. CDR1 and CDR2 from the germline V gene are DFQATT and SNEGSKA (reference sequence). CDR3 DNA sequence: TGCAGTGCTAACTACGGATCCTACGAGCAGTACTTC. It translates to CSANYGSYEQYF.

Ten or more counts support this clonotype. The CDR3 region is CSASGGAKPYEQYF. CDR3 DNA: TGCAGTGCTAGTGGGGGGGCAAAACCCTACGAGCAGTACTTC. The chain combines TRBV20-1 with TRBJ2-7, with D perhaps matching TRBD2 (7 bases). Germline lookup yields CDR1 DFQATT and CDR2 SNEGSKA (reference sequence). The CDR3 has 14 amino acids. V lost 3 bases to trimming and J lost 2 bases, with 14 bases between them.

This clonotype has only a few counts. V gene TRBV28 combines with J gene TRBJ1-6; TRBD1 agrees at 7 bases. Unmatched junction bases numbered 6, after V lost 6 bases and J lost 7 bases. There are 14 residues in the CDR3. Germline CDR1 MDHEN, CDR2 SYDVKM. The CDR3, as DNA: TGTGCCAGCAGACCGGGACAGCCGAATTCACCCCTCCACTTT. It codes for CASRPGQPNSPLHF.

Many counts were recorded for this clonotype. V gene TRBV19 combines with J gene TRBJ2-7; 10 bases match TRBD1. The ends lost 6 bases at V and 5 bases at J; junction bases unmatched: 4. Germline CDR1 is LNHDA and CDR2 is SQIVND (reference sequence). This CDR3 is built from 13 residues. The CDR3 DNA reads TGTGCCAGTAGAAGGACAGGGGGGGACGAGCAGTACTTC. Its protein is CASRRTGGDEQYF.

Ten or more counts support this clonotype. This chain links TRBV2 with TRBJ1-1; TRBD1 is a possible D gene (6 bases). The CDR3 spans 13 residues. V lost 10 bases to trimming and J lost 7 bases, with 19 bases between them. Germline V gives CDR1 SNHLY, CDR2 FYNNEI. The CDR3 is CAIYLGGGREAFF. The CDR3 region has the DNA TGTGCCATTTACCTCGGGGGGGGGCGTGAAGCTTTCTTT. Using reference TRBV2 and TRBJ1-1 for the parts outside the CDR3, the full variable domain is EPEVTQTPSHQVTQMGQEVILRCVPISNHLYFYWYRQILGQKVEFLVSFYNNEISEKSEIFDDQFSVERPDGSNFTLKIRSTKLEDSAMYFCAIYLGGGREAFFGQGTRLTVV.

The CDR3 loop is CASSPSGGGGTGELFF. DNA of the CDR3: TGCGCCAGCAGCCCTTCGGGAGGGGGCGGCACCGGGGAGCTGTTTTTT. This chain connects TRBV4-1 to TRBJ2-2; TRBD2 might be the D (8 bases). Trimming pared 4 bases from V and 4 bases from J, leaving 16 bases between. CDR3 size: 16 residues. Germline lookup yields CDR1 MGHRA and CDR2 YSYEKL.

This clonotype has a count of ten or more. The chain combines TRBV12-3 or TRBV12-4 with TRBJ2-2; D remains ambiguous. V shed 3 bases and J shed 5 bases, with 10 bases lying between them. The CDR3 runs to 14 residues. The CDR3 sequence is CASSFPLPTGELFF. CDR3 sequence (DNA): TGTGCCAGCAGTTTCCCGCTTCCGACCGGGGAGCTGTTTTTT.

This chain joins TRBV30 and TRBJ1-1; TRBD1 might be the D (6 bases). The CDR3 consists of 14 residues. V was shortened by 8 bases and J by 4 bases, with 20 bases between the two germline ends. Germline CDR1 reads GTSNPN; CDR2 reads SVGIG (reference sequence). CDR3 DNA sequence: TGTGCCCAAGACGGACCAAGGGGGAGCACTGAAGCTTTCTTT. As protein: CAQDGPRGSTEAFF.